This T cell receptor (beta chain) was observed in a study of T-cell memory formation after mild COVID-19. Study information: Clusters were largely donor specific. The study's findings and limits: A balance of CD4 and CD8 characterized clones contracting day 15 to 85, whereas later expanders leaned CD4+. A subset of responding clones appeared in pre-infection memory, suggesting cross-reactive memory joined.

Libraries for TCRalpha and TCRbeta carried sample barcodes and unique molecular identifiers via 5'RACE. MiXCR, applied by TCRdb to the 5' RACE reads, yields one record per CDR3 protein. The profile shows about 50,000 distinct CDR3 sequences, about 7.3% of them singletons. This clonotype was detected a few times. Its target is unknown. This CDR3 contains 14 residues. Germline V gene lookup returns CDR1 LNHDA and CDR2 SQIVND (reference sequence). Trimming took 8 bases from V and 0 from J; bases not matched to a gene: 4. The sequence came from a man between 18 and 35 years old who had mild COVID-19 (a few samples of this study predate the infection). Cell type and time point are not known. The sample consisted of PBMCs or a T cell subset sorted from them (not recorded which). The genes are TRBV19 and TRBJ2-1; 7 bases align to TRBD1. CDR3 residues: CASGQASSYNEQFF. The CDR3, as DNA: TGTGCCAGTGGACAGGCGAGCTCCTACAATGAGCAGTTCTTC.